This passage covers 14 T cell receptor beta chains from one sample sequenced in a study of cytotoxic CD8 clonotypes in ibrutinib-treated CLL. Some clones are missing from TCRdb's copy, which holds only in-frame ones; the method was immunoSEQ multiplex PCR. The sample comprises approximately 45,000 clones, almost 70% of which are singletons, and approximately 12% rests with the top ten. The sample in question was PBMCs, obtained after 12 months of ibrutinib treatment. These receptors came from a human donor with chronic lymphocytic leukemia.

This clone showed up just once. The chain links TRBV7-9 to TRBJ2-7; D perhaps matches TRBD2 (6 bases). CDR3 length: 13 residues. Germline CDR1 SEHNR, CDR2 FQNEAQ (reference sequence). The germline V and J ends were trimmed by 5 bases and 7 bases, with 15 bases remaining between them. CDR3 protein: CASSAGSPGEQYF. As DNA, the CDR3 is TGTGCCAGCAGCGCCGGGAGCCCGGGGGAGCAGTACTTC.

This clone was counted a few times. J is TRBJ2-5 and V is TRBV19; D ambiguous. V was pared by 2 bases and J by 0 bases, with 4 bases between. The V gene's germline CDR1 is LNHDA and CDR2 SQIVND (reference sequence). This CDR3 is 13 amino acids long. CDR3 DNA: TGTGCCAGTAGTATACAGTACCAAGAGACCCAGTACTTC. As protein: CASSIQYQETQYF.

The V call is TRBV6-5, the J call TRBJ1-1; tentative D call: TRBD1 (6 bases). V lost 2 bases, J lost 4 bases, and 11 bases lay in between. Germline V CDR1 and CDR2: MNHEY, SVGAGI. CDR3 length equals 14 residues. CDR3 DNA: TGTGCCAGCAGTTACGTGGGCAGGGGCACTGAAGCTTTCTTT. Its protein product is CASSYVGRGTEAFF.

The genes are TRBV7-9 and TRBJ1-1; D not resolved. The ends were cut back, 6 bases at V and 4 bases at J, with 18 bases in the middle. CDR1 is SEHNR, CDR2 FQNEAQ, per germline (reference sequence). The CDR3 is made up of 15 amino acids. The CDR3 bases are TGTGCCAGCAGGCCCAAGGACCGCTTGGGCACTGAAGCTTTCTTT. This sequence encodes CASRPKDRLGTEAFF.

The chain combines TRBV11-3 with TRBJ2-1; D is unresolved. Per germline, CDR1 SGHNT and CDR2 YENEEA. The CDR3 consists of 15 residues. V gave up 2 bases and J gave up 4 bases, with 12 bases separating them. The CDR3 region is CASSLRGYSYNEQFF. For the CDR3, the DNA is TGTGCCAGCAGCTTACGCGGCTATTCATACAATGAGCAGTTCTTC.

The chain couples TRBV9 to TRBJ2-3, with D uncertain. This CDR3 has 15 amino acids. The V gene's germline CDR1 is SGDLS and CDR2 YYNGEE. V lost 0 bases and J 2 bases, leaving 10 bases between the germline ends. CDR3: CASSVGNGPTDTQYF. DNA of the CDR3: TGTGCCAGCAGCGTAGGGAACGGACCCACAGATACGCAGTATTTT.

The chain carries TRBV19 and TRBJ2-3, with TRBD2 identical over 10 bases. CDR3 size: 14 residues. Looked up from germline, CDR1 is LNHDA and CDR2 is SQIVND (reference sequence). Trimming at V came to 6 bases and at J to 4 bases, leaving 4 bases not matched to a gene. In nucleotides, the CDR3 is TGTGCCAGTAGAGCTAGCGGGAGTTCAGATACGCAGTATTTT. It encodes CASRASGSSDTQYF.

This clone was observed a single time. The chain employs TRBV5-6 and TRBJ2-1; a possible D gene is TRBD1 (8 bases). There are 18 residues in the CDR3. Germline CDR1 and CDR2: SGHDT and YYEEEE. The V end was cut by 4 bases, the J end by 1 base, with 21 bases between. CDR3 sequence (DNA): TGTGCCAGCAGCGCACAGGGGGGGCTAGCCTTATCCTACAATGAGCAGTTCTTC. Protein: CASSAQGGLALSYNEQFF.

In regard to this clone: Other DNA sequences from this sample encode an identical CDR3 as well. The chain carries TRBV7-9 and TRBJ1-5; D remains ambiguous. The ends were cut back, 1 base at V and 3 bases at J, with 10 bases in the middle. The CDR3 is 15 amino acids. The germline V gene encodes CDR1 SEHNR and CDR2 FQNEAQ (reference sequence). The CDR3 reads CASSLGAGDNQPQHF. CDR3 DNA: TGTGCCAGCAGCTTAGGGGCAGGCGACAATCAGCCCCAGCATTTT.

V gene TRBV5-6 combines with J gene TRBJ2-3, with D perhaps matching TRBD1 (5 bases). V gave up 0 bases and J gave up 0 bases, with 14 bases separating them. This CDR3 has 17 amino acids. CDR1 is SGHDT, CDR2 YYEEEE, per germline. The CDR3 DNA reads as TGTGCCAGCAGCTTGGAGGGGTTCAAATCGAGCACAGATACGCAGTATTTT. Its translation is CASSLEGFKSSTDTQYF.

This clone has more than one count but fewer than ten. This chain links TRBV7-9 with TRBJ1-1; no clear D gene. V lost 4 bases to trimming and J lost 6 bases, with 12 bases between them. CDR1 is SEHNR and CDR2 is FQNEAQ in the germline V gene (reference sequence). The CDR3 extends over 13 amino acids. The CDR3 DNA is TGTGCCAGCAGCTACCAGGTGACTGCTGAAGCTTTCTTT. It translates to CASSYQVTAEAFF.

The rearrangement uses TRBV7-9 and TRBJ2-1; 11 positions match TRBD2. Trimming took 1 base from V and 5 from J; bases not matched to a gene: 4. Looked up from germline, CDR1 is SEHNR and CDR2 is FQNEAQ (reference sequence). The CDR3 consists of 16 residues. The CDR3 region has the DNA TGTGCCAGCAGCTTAGTTCTAGCGGGAGGAAACAATGAGCAGTTCTTC. Translating gives CASSLVLAGGNNEQFF.

CDR3 in amino acids: CASSQGDGTSGRLETQYF. The CDR3 bases are TGTGCCAGCAGCCAAGGTGATGGGACTAGCGGGAGGTTAGAGACCCAGTACTTC. The chain employs TRBV4-2 and TRBJ2-5, with 15 bases that match TRBD2. V gave up 1 base and J gave up 4 bases; unmatched junction bases: 7. The CDR3 contains 18 residues. Germline-derived CDR1 and CDR2 are LGHNA and YNFKEQ.

The genes are TRBV11-2 and TRBJ2-1; D perhaps matches TRBD2 (6 bases). This CDR3 comprises 17 residues. In germline, CDR1 is SGHAT, CDR2 FQNNGV. Deletions cut 1 base from V and 7 bases from J, with 20 bases between. The CDR3 sequence: CASSLAPGEGTRNEQFF. The DNA for the CDR3 is TGTGCCAGCAGCTTAGCACCGGGAGAGGGAACTCGGAATGAGCAGTTCTTC.